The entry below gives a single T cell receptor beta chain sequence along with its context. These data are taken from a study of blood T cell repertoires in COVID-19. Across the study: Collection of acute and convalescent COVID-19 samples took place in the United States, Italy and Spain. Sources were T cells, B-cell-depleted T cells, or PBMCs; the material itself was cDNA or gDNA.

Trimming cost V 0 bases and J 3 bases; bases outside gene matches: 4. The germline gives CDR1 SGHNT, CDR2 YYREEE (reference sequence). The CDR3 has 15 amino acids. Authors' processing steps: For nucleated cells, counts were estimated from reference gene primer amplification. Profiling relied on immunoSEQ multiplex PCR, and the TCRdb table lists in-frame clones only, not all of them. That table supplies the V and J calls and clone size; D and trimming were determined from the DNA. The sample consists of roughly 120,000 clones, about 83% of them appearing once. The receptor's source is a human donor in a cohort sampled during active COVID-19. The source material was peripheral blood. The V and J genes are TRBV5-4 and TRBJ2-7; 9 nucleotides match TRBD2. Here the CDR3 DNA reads TGTGCCAGCAGCTTGGGGCGGGAGGGCCTCTACGAGCAGTACTTC. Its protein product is CASSLGREGLYEQYF.